Sequencing of this T cell receptor (beta chain) was carried out in a study of shared clonotypes between healthy human individuals (dated by TCRdb to the early 2020s). With regard to the full study: Two women and a few men aged 18 to 49 years were included in the cohort. For each donor, three plates each were used for CD4 naive and CD4 memory, two plates were used for CD8 naive, and one plate was used for CD8 memory. Different laboratories and diverse techniques were used to prepare libraries and sequence TCR repertoires, to increase sequencing depth and limit assay-specific biases. To estimate repertoire size and how much clonotypes are shared between individuals, the study performed deep sequencing of blood TCR repertoires from five healthy adults. Between about 0.8 and 9.5 billion PBMCs per donor were obtained by leukapheresis. Broader findings and caveats from the paper: Incomplete sequencing was indicated by rarefaction of sorted-subset datasets, despite the large sequencing depth. Because the study included only a small number of donors, the genetic and exposure-history diversity represented was limited. Higher generation probabilities were observed for clonotypes shared by all four sorted-subset donors than for non-shared clonotypes. Sampling was limited to blood, and TCR repertoires in tissue likely differ from TCR repertoires in blood. Naive subsets generally had larger estimated clonotype richness than memory subsets. Based on pairwise subsampling, the degree of clonotype sharing among donors was expected to be affected by sequencing depth. Across four donors, about 5.2% of naive CD4, roughly 3.4% of naive CD8, 2.3% of memory CD4, and under 0.45% of memory CD8 clonotypes were shared.

Reading the germline V gene gives CDR1 KGHSH and CDR2 LQKENI. The CDR3 numbers 16 residues from cysteine through phenylalanine. Kept here is only the CDR3 DNA, which spans 48 bases and is read in frame from base 1. V is pruned by 3 bases and J by 6 bases, leaving 10 bases of the junction without a gene match. This clone was picked up one time. Its antigen is not yet known. Per-base quality was not reported, and no clone a single base away is much larger than it. Using the deep immunoSEQ assay, multiplex PCR amplified TCR CDR3 regions from genomic DNA. For each cell subset, the extracted genomic DNA was distributed evenly across all wells of several immunoSEQ 96-well plates, and each plate served as one replicate. For sorted subsets, roughly 0.2 ug genomic DNA, equal to 30,000 to 35,000 T cell genomes, was loaded into each replicate PCR. Purified libraries were measured with a Qubit 3.0 fluorometer, size-checked on a Bioanalyzer 2100, and measured again with the KAPA Library Quantification kit. A separate single-read 150-cycle Illumina NextSeq 550 flow cell was used to sequence each immunoSEQ 96-well plate. The study's processing was this. Because only junctional sequences without quality scores were contained in the immunoSEQ output, filtering matching that applied to full-length reads could not be performed. Sequences were annotated with PyIR, a Python wrapper for IgBLAST v1.9, using IMGT germline references to assign V/J genes and CDR3. Reads with weak V/J assignments (E-value above 1e-6), missing CDR3, stop codons, out-of-frame junctions, or ambiguous translated residues were removed. V3J clonotypes were defined as sequences sharing the same inferred V gene, J gene, and CDR3 amino acid sequence. To compute the percentage overlap between repertoires, the number of shared unique clonotypes was divided by the size of the smaller repertoire. RTK rarefaction, the Chao1 estimator, and Recon v2.1 estimates of unobserved clonotypes were used to assess repertoire richness. OLGA was used to compute generation probabilities for all TCRbeta clonotypes that the gDNA method yielded from several donors. TCRdb took this table from immuneACCESS and kept in-frame rearrangements with V and J called. Such tables lack part of the clones; where checked against another copy, unresolved V genes explain under half of the gap, and the rest is unexplained. The V and J calls and clone size were taken over from that table, and D and trimming were inferred from the DNA. The sample yields roughly 1.5 million clones; approximately 98% were counted once. The ten largest make up around 0.47% of the sample.

Donors were healthy HIV-negative adults with no recently reported acute infections or vaccinations. Only Caucasian adults living in Nashville, Tennessee, USA were represented among the donors. CD4+ T cells were enriched by magnetic negative selection; naive cells were then positively selected on CD45RA, and the negative fraction formed the memory subset. Blood was obtained by leukapheresis, after which PBMCs were separated by Ficoll-Histopaque density gradient centrifugation and cryopreserved in liquid nitrogen vapor phase. Analytical flow cytometry was used to check the purity and quantity of every magnetically sorted T cell population. Genomic DNA was isolated from each sorted fraction and quantified by UV absorbance on a Nanodrop 2000c.

The receptor comes from a man in his thirties or forties in good health. The chain is encoded by TRBV18 joined to TRBJ2-2; a stretch of 7 junction bases matches TRBD1. The specimen was naive CD4+ T cells sorted from blood. This specimen's cell subset or site label, interpreted: CD45RA+ positively selected. The nucleotide sequence is TGTGCCAGCTCACCGGCATCCGGGACAGCCCCCGGGGAGCTGTTTTTT. It encodes CASSPASGTAPGELFF.